This paragraph reports one TCR beta chain. The clone's antigen remains unknown. No clone much larger than this one lies a single base away; base qualities are absent. The CDR3 runs 14 amino acids, cysteine and phenylalanine included. Only CDR3 DNA is held: 42 bases, read in frame from base 1. The V and J ends are trimmed by 7 bases and 0 bases, leaving 12 bases between them. The germline V gene supplies CDR1 SGHRS and CDR2 YFSETQ. This entry belongs to a study of blood T cell repertoires in COVID-19 (TCRdb year 2020). Background for the entire study: Samples covering the acute and convalescent phases of COVID-19 were provided by collaborators in the United States, Italy and Spain. The material from the prospective study consisted of cDNA or gDNA derived from T cells, B-cell-depleted T cells, or PBMCs. Deeply sampled blood TCRbeta repertoires from subjects exposed to, actively infected with, or recovered from COVID-19 were included in the dataset. A freely available public database, intended as a resource for researchers studying the immune response to SARS-CoV-2, is where the repertoires were released. Samples were obtained from the ongoing ImmuneRACE study (first 160 participants) and from 1,254 subjects provided by 6 global collaborators. A de-identified subject ID, COVID-19 status, age in years and sex were almost always included in the sample metadata. Where HLA class I and class II types were available, the types were taken from metadata supplied by the sample provider, not from assay-based typing.

A second Seattle source provided samples from volunteer blood donors who had recovered from COVID-19. The collaborating institutions used their own protocols to collect whole blood in K2EDTA tubes. For TCRbeta analysis, collaborators shipped samples in one of three forms: frozen whole blood, isolated PBMCs, or DNA extracted from either of those sample types. TCRbeta CDR3 regions were amplified from genomic DNA by means of the immunoSEQ Assay, a bias-controlled multiplex PCR. In the source study's methods: Within the assay, amplification of reference gene primers was used to estimate how many nucleated cells each sample contained. To quantify the absolute abundance of each unique TCRbeta CDR3 rearrangement, sequence reads were collapsed and filtered. Productive Simpson clonality was computed per sample as the square root of Simpson's diversity index over productive rearrangements. TCRdb re-hosts the immuneACCESS table, in-frame sequences only. Its copies lack some clones; in the studies checked, an unresolved V gene accounts for under half of them, and the cause for the rest is not known. V and J calls and clone size are as listed in that table; D and trimming were resolved from the DNA. The sample table records over 250,000 clones; around 86% of these occur just once. Clones ranked in the top ten supply 8.5% to 10% of the sample.

What the research found in general, with its limitations: The amount of clinical and demographic metadata varied by source and participant and was provided uncurated.

This receptor was identified in a man aged 35 to 55 who had recovered from COVID-19. The sequence links TRBV5-1 to TRBJ2-3; the D gene lacks a confident call. Sequences were obtained from peripheral blood. The CDR3 protein: CASEKRPSTDTQYF. The bases read TGCGCCAGCGAGAAGCGTCCTAGCACAGATACGCAGTATTTT.